A single TCR beta chain is shown here with its context. With 3 bases clipped from V and 5 bases from J, the junction kept 7 bases outside the gene matches. The CDR3 is 14 residues long. The germline V gene has CDR1 DFQATT and CDR2 SNEGSKA (reference sequence). The protocol was immunoSEQ multiplex PCR, while the TCRdb copy is restricted to in-frame clones and leaves out a portion. The top ten hold approximately 7% of the sample, which has 77,000 or so clones, about 80% seen once. These data originate in a study of blood T cell repertoires in COVID-19. Study background: Samples came from the United States, Italy and Spain, spanning acute and convalescent COVID-19. PBMCs, B-cell-depleted T cells, or T cells provided the cDNA or gDNA that made up the material.

V is TRBV20-1 and J is TRBJ1-1; 9 bases are shared with TRBD1. The sequenced material came from peripheral blood. This sequence originates from a man aged 30 to 45 with COVID-19, enrolled during active disease. CDR3 in amino acids: CSASLGQGRTEAFF. The CDR3 region has the DNA TGCAGTGCTAGTTTAGGACAGGGGAGGACTGAAGCTTTCTTT.